This T cell receptor (beta chain) was profiled in a study of blood T cell repertoires in COVID-19 (dated by TCRdb to about 2020). General notes on the study: Samples from collaborators originated in the United States, Italy and Spain and spanned both the acute and convalescent phases of COVID-19. The prospective study material was composed of cDNA or gDNA derived from T cells, B-cell-depleted T cells, or PBMCs. Deeply sampled blood TCRbeta repertoires from subjects exposed to, actively infected with, or recovered from COVID-19 were included in the dataset. The repertoires were released in a freely available public database intended as a resource for research on the immune response to SARS-CoV-2. Samples were obtained from the ongoing ImmuneRACE study (first 160 participants) and from about 1,300 subjects provided by 6 global collaborators. A de-identified subject ID, COVID-19 status, age in years and sex were almost always included in the sample metadata. Where available, HLA class I and class II types were taken from metadata supplied by the sample provider and were not determined by assay-based typing. Results the study describes overall, beyond this receptor: The quantity of clinical and demographic metadata differed by source and by participant and was supplied without curation.

Each collaborating institution followed its own protocols to collect whole blood in K2EDTA tubes. Collaborator samples were shipped for TCRbeta analysis as frozen whole blood, isolated PBMCs, or DNA extracted from either sample type. The CDR3 measures 18 amino acids from cysteine to phenylalanine. This entry keeps only the CDR3 DNA: 54 bases, framed from base 1. This clone was counted a single time. No cognate antigen has been identified for it. The sample holds no much larger clone one base away, and base qualities are not on file. The immunoSEQ Assay, a bias-controlled multiplex PCR, was used to amplify TCRbeta CDR3 regions from genomic DNA. Per the authors' processing: Within the assay, amplification of reference gene primers was used to estimate how many nucleated cells each sample contained. To quantify the absolute abundance of each unique TCRbeta CDR3 rearrangement, sequence reads were collapsed and filtered. For each sample, productive Simpson clonality was calculated as the square root of Simpson's diversity index over productive rearrangements. TCRdb obtained this table from immuneACCESS and retained in-frame rearrangements with V and J assigned. These tables miss some clones; where compared with another copy, unresolved V genes account for less than half of the shortfall, and the remainder is unexplained. V and J calls and clone size follow that table, whereas D and trimming were derived from the DNA. The sample includes around 140,000 clones, with roughly 90% observed a single time. The leading ten clones occupy 1.5% to 2% of the sample.

Sequencing was carried out using peripheral blood. The source of this sequence is a man in his 70s with acute or convalescent COVID-19. Recombination joined TRBV21-1 with TRBJ1-4. TRBV21-1 is described as a pseudogene. The CDR3 here reads CASTNCPRGEVGNEKLFF. The sequenced DNA: TGTGCCAGCACCAATTGCCCTCGGGGGGAAGTCGGTAATGAAAAACTGTTTTTT.